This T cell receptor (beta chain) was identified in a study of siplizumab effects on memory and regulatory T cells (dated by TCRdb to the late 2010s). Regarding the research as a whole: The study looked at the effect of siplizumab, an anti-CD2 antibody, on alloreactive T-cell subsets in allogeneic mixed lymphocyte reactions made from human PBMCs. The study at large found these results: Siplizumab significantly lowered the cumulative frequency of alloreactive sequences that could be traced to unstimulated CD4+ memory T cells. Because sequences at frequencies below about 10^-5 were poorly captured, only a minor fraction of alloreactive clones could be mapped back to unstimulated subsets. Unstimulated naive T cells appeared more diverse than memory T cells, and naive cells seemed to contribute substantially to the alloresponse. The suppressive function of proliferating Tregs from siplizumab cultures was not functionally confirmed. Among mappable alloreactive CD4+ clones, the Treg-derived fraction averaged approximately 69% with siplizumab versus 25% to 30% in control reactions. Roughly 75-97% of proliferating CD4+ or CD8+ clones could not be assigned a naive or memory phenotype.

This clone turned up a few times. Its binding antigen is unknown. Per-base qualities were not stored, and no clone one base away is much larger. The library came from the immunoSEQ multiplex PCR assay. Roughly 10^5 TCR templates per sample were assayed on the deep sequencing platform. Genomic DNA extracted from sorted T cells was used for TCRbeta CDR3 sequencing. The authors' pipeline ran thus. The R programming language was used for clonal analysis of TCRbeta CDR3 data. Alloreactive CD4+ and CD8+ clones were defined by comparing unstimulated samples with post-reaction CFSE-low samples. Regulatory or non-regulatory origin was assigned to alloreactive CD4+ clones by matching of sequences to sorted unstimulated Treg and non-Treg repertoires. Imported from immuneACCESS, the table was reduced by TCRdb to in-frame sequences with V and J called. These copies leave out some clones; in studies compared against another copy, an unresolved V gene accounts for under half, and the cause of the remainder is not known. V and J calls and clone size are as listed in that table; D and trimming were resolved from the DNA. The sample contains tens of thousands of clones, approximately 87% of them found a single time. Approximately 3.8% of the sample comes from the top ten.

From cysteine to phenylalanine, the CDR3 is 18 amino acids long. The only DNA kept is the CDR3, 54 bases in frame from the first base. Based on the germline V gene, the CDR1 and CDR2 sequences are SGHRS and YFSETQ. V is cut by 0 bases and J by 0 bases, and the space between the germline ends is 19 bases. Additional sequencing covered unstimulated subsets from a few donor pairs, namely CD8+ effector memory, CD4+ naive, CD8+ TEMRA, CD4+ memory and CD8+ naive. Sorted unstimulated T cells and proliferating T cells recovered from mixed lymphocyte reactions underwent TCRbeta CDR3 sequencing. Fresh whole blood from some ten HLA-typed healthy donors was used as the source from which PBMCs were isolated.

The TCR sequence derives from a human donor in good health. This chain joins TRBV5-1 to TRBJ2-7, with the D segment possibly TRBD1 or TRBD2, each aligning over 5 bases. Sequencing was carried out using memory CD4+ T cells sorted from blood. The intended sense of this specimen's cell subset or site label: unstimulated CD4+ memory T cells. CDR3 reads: CASSLDGGGASFSYEQYF. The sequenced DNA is TGCGCCAGCAGCTTGGATGGGGGTGGGGCCTCGTTCTCCTACGAGCAGTACTTC.